This TCR beta chain derives from a study of T cells in Graves' hyperthyroidism and ophthalmopathy. Using RNA transcripts as the source, TCR beta CDR3 regions were amplified. A set of HTBI primers served as the primers for a first-round RT-PCR of the TCR CDR3. TCRdb used MiXCR to reprocess the multiplex PCR reads, holding one entry per CDR3 protein. Of about 700,000 distinct CDR3 sequences in the sample, approximately 15% are singletons; the top ten hold 9.5% to 13%. Study-level points and caveats: Blood also held most thyroid clonotypes expanded beyond 0.001.

The definition of stable Graves' hyperthyroidism was no ophthalmopathy progression within 18 months. Only a few counts were recorded for this clonotype. Antigen unknown. The V end was cut by 7 bases, the J end by 6 bases, with 19 bases between. This CDR3 has 15 residues. The receptor was derived from a woman aged 18-30 years with Graves' hyperthyroidism. This chain uses TRBV12-3 or TRBV12-4 with TRBJ2-1, with a tentative D call TRBD1 (5 bases). The sequenced sample consisted of blood. As DNA, the CDR3 is TGTGCCAGCACCCCAAAAGGGGAAGCCTTCAATGAGCAGTTCTTC. It yields the protein CASTPKGEAFNEQFF.